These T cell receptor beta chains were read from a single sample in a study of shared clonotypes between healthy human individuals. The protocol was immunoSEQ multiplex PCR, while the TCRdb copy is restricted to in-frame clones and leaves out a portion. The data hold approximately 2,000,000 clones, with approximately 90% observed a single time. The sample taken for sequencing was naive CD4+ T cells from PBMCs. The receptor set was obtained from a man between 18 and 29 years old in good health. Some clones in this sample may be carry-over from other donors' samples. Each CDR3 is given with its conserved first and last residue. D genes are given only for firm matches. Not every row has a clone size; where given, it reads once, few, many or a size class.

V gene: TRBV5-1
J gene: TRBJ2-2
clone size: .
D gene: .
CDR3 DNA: TGCGCCAGCAGCCGGGGGCAGGGGGCCGGGGAGCTGTTTTTT
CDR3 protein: CASSRGQGAGELFF

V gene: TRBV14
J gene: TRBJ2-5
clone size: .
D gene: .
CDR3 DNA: TGTGCCAGCAGCCAATCCGCACCACAGGGGACCCAGTACTTC
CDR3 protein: CASSQSAPQGTQYF

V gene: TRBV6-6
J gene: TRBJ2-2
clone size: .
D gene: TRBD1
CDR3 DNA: TGTGCCATCCCCGCGACAGGGGTGTATTTCACCGGGGAGCTGTTTTTT
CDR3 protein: CAIPATGVYFTGELFF

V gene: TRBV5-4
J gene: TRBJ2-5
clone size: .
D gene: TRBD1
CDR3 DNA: TGTGCCAGCAGCTCGACAGGGACGGAGACCCAGTACTTC
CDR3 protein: CASSSTGTETQYF

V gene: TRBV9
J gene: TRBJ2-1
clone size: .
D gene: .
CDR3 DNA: TGTGCCAGCAGCGTAACAGTACTGGCCAAGGTAGGTTACAATGAGCAGTTCTTC
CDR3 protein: CASSVTVLAKVGYNEQFF

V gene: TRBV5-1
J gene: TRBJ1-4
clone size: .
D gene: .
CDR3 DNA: TGCGCCAGCAGCTTTGGATCAGGGGTAAAGGGTGAAAAACTGTTTTTT
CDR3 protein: CASSFGSGVKGEKLFF

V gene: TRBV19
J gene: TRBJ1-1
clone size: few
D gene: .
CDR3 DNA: TGTGCCAGTAGCAACGGATTTAACACTGAAGCTTTCTTT
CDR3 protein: CASSNGFNTEAFF

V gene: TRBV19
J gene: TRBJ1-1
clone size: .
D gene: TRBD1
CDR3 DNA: TGTGCCAGTAGTATAGCCAGGGGGTCTGAAGCTTTCTTT
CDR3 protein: CASSIARGSEAFF

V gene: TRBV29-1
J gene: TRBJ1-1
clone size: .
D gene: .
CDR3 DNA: TGCAGCGTTGTAGGAGGCGGCACTGAAGCTTTCTTT
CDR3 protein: CSVVGGGTEAFF

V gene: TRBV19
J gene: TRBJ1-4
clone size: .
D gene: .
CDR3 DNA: TGTGCCAGTAGCCCCCAAAGTCTTAATGAAAAACTGTTTTTT
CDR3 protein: CASSPQSLNEKLFF

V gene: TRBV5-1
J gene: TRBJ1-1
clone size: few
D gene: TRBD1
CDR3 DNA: TGCGCCAGCAGTGGACAGGCGAACACTGAAGCTTTCTTT
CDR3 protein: CASSGQANTEAFF

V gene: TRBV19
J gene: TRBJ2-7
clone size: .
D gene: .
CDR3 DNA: TGTGCCAGTAGTTTGCTCGACAGGCACGAGCAGTACTTC
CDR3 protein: CASSLLDRHEQYF

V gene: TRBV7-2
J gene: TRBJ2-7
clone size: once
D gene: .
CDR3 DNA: TGTGCCAGCACCGCTGGGGGTTCAAGCTACGAGCAGTACTTC
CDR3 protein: CASTAGGSSYEQYF

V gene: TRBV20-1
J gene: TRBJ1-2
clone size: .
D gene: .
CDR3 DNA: TGCAGTGCTGGGCCCGATGGCTACACCTTC
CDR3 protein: CSAGPDGYTF

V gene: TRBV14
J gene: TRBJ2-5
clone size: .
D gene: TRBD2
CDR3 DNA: TGTGCCAGCAGCCGACTAGCGTTGGGACAAGAGACCCAGTACTTC
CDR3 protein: CASSRLALGQETQYF

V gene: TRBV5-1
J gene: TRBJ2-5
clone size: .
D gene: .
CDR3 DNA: TGCGCCAGCAGCTTGGTAGTAACGGGGGAGCAGTACTTC
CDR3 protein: CASSLVVTGEQYF

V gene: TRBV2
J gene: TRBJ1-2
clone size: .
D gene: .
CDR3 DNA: TGTGCCAGCAGTGACGGTAGAGCCCTCCATGGGAATGGCTACACCTTC
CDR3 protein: CASSDGRALHGNGYTF

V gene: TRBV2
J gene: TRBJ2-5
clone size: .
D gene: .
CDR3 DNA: TGTGCCAGCAGCCCGGACTCACGGGACGGGGAGACCCAGTACTTC
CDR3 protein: CASSPDSRDGETQYF

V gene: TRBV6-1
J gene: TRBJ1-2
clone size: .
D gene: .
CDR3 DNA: TGTGCCAGCAGAAACCCCGGGACACCGCTTTATGGCTACACCTTC
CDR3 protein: CASRNPGTPLYGYTF

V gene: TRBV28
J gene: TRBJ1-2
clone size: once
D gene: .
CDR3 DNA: TGTGCCAGCAGGGTACAGGAAAGCTATGGCTACACCTTC
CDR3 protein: CASRVQESYGYTF

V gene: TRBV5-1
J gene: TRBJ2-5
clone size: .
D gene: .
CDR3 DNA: TGCGCCAGCAGCTTGGACCCTGGGGAGACCCAGTACTTC
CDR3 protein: CASSLDPGETQYF

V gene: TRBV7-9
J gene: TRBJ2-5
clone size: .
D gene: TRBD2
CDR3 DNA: TGTGCCAGCACCCCGGGGGGGGACCAAGAGACCCAGTACTTC
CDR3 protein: CASTPGGDQETQYF

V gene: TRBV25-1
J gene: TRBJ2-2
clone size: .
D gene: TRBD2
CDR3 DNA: TGTGCCAGCAGTGACGTTGGCGGGAGGGTAGGTGCCGGGGAGCTGTTTTTT
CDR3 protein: CASSDVGGRVGAGELFF

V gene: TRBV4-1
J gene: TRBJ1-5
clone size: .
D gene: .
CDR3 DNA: TGCGCCAGCAGCCAATACAGGGATCGCAATCAGCCCCAGCATTTT
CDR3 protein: CASSQYRDRNQPQHF

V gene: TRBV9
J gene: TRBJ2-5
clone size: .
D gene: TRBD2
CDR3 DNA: TGTGCCAGCAACAATTGCCTAAGGACTAGCACCCAAATCCAAGAGACCCAGTACTTC
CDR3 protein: CASNNCLRTSTQIQETQYF

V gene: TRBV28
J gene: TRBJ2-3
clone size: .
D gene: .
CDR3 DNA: TGTGCCAGCAGTTTAGGGCGCAGAGAAAGGAGGGATACGCAGTATTTT
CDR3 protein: CASSLGRRERRDTQYF

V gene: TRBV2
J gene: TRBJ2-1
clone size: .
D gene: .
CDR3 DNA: TGTGCCAGCAGTACAGGAAATGAGCAGTTCTTC
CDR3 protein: CASSTGNEQFF

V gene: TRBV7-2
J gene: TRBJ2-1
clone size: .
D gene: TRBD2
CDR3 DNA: TGTGCCAGCAGCTTCTCACTAGCGGGAGGTCAGGATGAGCAGTTCTTC
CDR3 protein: CASSFSLAGGQDEQFF

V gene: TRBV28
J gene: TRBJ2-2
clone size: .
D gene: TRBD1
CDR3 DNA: TGTGCCAGCAGTCCCTTGGGACAGGGGGACACCGGGGAGCTGTTTTTT
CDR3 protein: CASSPLGQGDTGELFF

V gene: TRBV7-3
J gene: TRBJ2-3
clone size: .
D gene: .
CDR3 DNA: TGTGCCAGCAGCGAACAGACCTTGGAAGATACGCAGTATTTT
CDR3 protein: CASSEQTLEDTQYF

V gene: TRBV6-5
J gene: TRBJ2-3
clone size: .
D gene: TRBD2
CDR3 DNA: TGTGCCAGCAGTTACCGTTCTAGCGGGAGGGCAGATACGCAGTATTTT
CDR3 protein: CASSYRSSGRADTQYF

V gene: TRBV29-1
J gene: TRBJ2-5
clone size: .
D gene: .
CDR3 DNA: TGCAGCGTTGGGTGGGCAGAGGAGACCCAGTACTTC
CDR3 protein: CSVGWAEETQYF

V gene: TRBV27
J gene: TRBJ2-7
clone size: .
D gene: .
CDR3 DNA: TGTGCCAGCAGCTACGAGCAGTACTTC
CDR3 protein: CASSYEQYF

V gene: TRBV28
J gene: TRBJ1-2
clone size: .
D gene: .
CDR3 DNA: TGTGCCAGCAGCCCGGGACGAAGTGGATATGGCTACACCTTC
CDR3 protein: CASSPGRSGYGYTF

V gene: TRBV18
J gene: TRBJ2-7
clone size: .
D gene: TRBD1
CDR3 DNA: TGTGCCAGCTCACCACCTAGCAGGGGGCTGACAATTCGAGACTACGAGCAGTACTTC
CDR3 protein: CASSPPSRGLTIRDYEQYF

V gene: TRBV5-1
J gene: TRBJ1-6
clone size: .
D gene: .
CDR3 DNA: TGCGCCAGCAGCTTGGGGAGGGATTCACCCCTCCACTTT
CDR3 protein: CASSLGRDSPLHF

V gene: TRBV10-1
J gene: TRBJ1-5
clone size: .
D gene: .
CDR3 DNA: TGCGCCAGCAGCTCAGGGGCCACTCTGCAGCCCCAGCATTTT
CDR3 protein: CASSSGATLQPQHF

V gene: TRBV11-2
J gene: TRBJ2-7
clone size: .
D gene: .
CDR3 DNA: TGTGCCAGCAGCCAGGCGCCAGGGTTCGTCGACGAGCAGTACTTC
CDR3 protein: CASSQAPGFVDEQYF

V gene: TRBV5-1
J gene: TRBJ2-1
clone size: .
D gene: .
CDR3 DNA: TGCGCCAGCACCCTGCCGAGCAACAATGAGCAGTTCTTC
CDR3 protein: CASTLPSNNEQFF

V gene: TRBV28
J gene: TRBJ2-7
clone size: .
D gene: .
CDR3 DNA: TGTGCCAGCAGTTTAGAAGGAAGCTCCTACGAGCAGTACTTC
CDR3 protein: CASSLEGSSYEQYF

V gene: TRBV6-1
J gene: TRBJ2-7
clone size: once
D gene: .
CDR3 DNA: TGTGCCAGCGGCAGTGTAGTAGGGTCCCCCTACGAGCAGTACTTC
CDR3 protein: CASGSVVGSPYEQYF